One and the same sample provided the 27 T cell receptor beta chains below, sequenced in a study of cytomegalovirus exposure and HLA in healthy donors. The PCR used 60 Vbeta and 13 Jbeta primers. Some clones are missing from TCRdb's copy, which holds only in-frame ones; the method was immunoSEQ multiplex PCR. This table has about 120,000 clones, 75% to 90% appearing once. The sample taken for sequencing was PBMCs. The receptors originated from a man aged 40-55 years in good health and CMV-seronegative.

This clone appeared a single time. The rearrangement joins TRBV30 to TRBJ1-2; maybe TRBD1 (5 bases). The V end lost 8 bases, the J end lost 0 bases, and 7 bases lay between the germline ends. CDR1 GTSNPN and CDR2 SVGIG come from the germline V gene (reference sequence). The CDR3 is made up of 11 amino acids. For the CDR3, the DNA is TGTGCCCTGGGGCCTAACTATGGCTACACCTTC. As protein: CALGPNYGYTF.

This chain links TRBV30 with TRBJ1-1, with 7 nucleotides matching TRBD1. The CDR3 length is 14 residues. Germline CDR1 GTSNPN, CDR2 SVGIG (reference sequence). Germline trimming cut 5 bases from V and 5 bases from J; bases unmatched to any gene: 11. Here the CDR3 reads CAWSGDSFSTEAFF. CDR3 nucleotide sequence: TGTGCCTGGTCCGGGGACAGTTTTTCGACTGAAGCTTTCTTT.

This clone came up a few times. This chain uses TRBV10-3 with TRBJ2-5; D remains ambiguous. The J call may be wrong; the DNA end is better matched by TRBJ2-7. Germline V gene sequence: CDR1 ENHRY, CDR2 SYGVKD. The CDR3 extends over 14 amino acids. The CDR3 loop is CAISESQSSYEQYF. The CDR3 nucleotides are TGTGCCATCAGTGAGTCACAGAGCTCCTACGAGCAGTACTTC.

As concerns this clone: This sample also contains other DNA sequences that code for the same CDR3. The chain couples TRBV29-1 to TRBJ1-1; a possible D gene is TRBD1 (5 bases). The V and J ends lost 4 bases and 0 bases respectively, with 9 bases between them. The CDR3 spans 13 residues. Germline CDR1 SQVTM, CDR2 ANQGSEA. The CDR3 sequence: CSVVQGLNTEAFF. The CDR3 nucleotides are TGCAGCGTTGTTCAGGGCCTGAACACTGAAGCTTTCTTT.

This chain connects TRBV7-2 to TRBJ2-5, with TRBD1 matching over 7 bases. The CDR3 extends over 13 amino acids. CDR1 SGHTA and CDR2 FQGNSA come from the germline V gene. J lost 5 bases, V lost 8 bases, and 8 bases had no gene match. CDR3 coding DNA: TGTGCCAGCGGACAGGCTAGCATGGAGACCCAGTACTTC. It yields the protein CASGQASMETQYF.

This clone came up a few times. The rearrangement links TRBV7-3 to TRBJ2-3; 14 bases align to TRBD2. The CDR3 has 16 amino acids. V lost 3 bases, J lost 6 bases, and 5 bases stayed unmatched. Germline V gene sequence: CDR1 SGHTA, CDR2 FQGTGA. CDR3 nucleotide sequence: TGTGCCAGCAGCTTGACTAGCGGGAGGGTATTGGATACGCAGTATTTT. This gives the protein CASSLTSGRVLDTQYF.

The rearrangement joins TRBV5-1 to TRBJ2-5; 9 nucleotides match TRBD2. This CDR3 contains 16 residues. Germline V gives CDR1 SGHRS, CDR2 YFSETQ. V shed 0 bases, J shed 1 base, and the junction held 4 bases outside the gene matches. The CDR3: CASSLVGTSSQETQYF. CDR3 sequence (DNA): TGCGCCAGCAGCTTGGTCGGGACTAGCTCCCAAGAGACCCAGTACTTC.

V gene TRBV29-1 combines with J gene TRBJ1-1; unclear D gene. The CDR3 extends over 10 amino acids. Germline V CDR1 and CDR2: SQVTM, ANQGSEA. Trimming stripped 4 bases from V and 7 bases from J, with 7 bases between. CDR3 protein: CSVAQIEAFF. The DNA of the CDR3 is TGCAGCGTTGCCCAGATTGAAGCTTTCTTT.

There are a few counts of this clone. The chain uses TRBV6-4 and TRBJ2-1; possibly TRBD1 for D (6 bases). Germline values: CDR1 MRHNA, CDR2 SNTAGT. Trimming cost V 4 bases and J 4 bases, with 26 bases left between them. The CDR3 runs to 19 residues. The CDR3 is CASSVGALRGKVGYNEQFF. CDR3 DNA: TGTGCCAGCAGTGTAGGGGCGCTCAGGGGAAAAGTTGGTTACAATGAGCAGTTCTTC.

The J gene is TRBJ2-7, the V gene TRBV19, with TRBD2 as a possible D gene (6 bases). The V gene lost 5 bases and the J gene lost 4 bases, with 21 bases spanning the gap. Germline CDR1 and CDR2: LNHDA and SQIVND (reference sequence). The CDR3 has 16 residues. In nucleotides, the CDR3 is TGTGCCAGTAGTCCAACGAGGGACTCGGATCTATACGAGCAGTACTTC. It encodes CASSPTRDSDLYEQYF.

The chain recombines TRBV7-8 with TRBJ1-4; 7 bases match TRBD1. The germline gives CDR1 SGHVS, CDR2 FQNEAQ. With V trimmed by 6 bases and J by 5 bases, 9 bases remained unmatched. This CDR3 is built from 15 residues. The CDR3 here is CASSSTGVQNEKLFF. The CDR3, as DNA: TGTGCCAGCAGTTCCACAGGGGTCCAAAATGAAAAACTGTTTTTT.

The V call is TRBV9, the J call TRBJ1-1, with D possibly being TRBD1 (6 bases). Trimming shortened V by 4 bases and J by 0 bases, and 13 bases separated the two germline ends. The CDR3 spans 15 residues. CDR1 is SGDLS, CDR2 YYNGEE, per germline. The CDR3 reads CASSHGGGMNTEAFF. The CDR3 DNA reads TGTGCCAGCAGCCATGGGGGGGGCATGAACACTGAAGCTTTCTTT.

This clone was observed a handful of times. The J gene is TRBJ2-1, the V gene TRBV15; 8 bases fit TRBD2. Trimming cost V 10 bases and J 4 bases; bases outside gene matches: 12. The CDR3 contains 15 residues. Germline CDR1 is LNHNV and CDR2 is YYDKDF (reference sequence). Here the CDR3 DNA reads TGTGCCATCCGTAAACCGGGACTAGAGTACAATGAGCAGTTCTTC. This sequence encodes CAIRKPGLEYNEQFF. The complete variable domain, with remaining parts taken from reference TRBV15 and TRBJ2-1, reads DAMVIQNPRYQVTQFGKPVTLSCSQTLNHNVMYWYQQKSSQAPKLLFHYYDKDFNNEADTPDNFQSRRPNTSFCFLDIRSPGLGDTAMYLCAIRKPGLEYNEQFFGPGTRLTVL.

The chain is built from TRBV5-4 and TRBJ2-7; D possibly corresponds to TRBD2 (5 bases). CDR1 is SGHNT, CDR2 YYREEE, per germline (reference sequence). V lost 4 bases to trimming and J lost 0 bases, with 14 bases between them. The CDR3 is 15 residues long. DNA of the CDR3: TGTGCCAGCAGCGCCGGTGAGGGTAGCTCCTACGAGCAGTACTTC. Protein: CASSAGEGSSYEQYF.

The CDR3 is CATSRERLPNEKLFF. The CDR3 region has the DNA TGTGCCACCAGCAGAGAGAGGCTGCCTAATGAAAAACTGTTTTTT. The chain uses TRBV15 and TRBJ1-4; no definite D call. Per the germline V gene, CDR1 is LNHNV and CDR2 is YYDKDF (reference sequence). This CDR3 region has 15 residues. V lost 0 bases to trimming and J lost 3 bases, with 8 bases between them. Using reference TRBV15 and TRBJ1-4 for the parts outside the CDR3, the full variable domain is DAMVIQNPRYQVTQFGKPVTLSCSQTLNHNVMYWYQQKSSQAPKLLFHYYDKDFNNEADTPDNFQSRRPNTSFCFLDIRSPGLGDTAMYLCATSRERLPNEKLFFGSGTQLSVL.

CDR3 amino acids: CASSLMTSGTRGEQFF. CDR3 nucleotide sequence: TGTGCCAGCAGCCTCATGACTAGCGGGACGCGGGGTGAGCAGTTCTTC. The chain uses TRBV7-8 and TRBJ2-1, with TRBD2 identical over 11 bases. In germline, CDR1 is SGHVS, CDR2 FQNEAQ. CDR3 size: 16 residues. The V segment lost 5 bases and the J segment 9 bases; nucleotides outside the gene matches: 12.

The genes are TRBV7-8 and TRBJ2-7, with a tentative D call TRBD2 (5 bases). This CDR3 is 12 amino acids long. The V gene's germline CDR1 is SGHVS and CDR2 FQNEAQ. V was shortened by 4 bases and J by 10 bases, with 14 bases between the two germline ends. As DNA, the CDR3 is TGTGCCAGCAGCTCAACTAGTAAATACCAGTACTTC. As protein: CASSSTSKYQYF.

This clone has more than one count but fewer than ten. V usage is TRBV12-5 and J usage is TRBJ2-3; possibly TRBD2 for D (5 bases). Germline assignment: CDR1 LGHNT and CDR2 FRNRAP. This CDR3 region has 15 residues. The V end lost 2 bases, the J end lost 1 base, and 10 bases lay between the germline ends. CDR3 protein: CASGLSRTGTDTQYF. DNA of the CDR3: TGTGCTAGTGGTTTGTCCCGGACTGGCACAGATACGCAGTATTTT. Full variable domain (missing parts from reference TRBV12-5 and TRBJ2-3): DARVTQTPRHKVTEMGQEVTMRCQPILGHNTVFWYRQTMMQGLELLAYFRNRAPLDDSGMPKDRFSAEMPDATLATLKIQPSEPRDSAVYFCASGLSRTGTDTQYFGPGTRLTVL.

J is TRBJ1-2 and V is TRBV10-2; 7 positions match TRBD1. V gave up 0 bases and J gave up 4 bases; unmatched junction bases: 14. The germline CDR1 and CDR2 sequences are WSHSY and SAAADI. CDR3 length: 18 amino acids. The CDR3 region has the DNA TGCGCCAGCAGTGAGTCGACTCGGACGACAGGGCTCTTCTATGGCTACACCTTC. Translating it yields CASSESTRTTGLFYGYTF.

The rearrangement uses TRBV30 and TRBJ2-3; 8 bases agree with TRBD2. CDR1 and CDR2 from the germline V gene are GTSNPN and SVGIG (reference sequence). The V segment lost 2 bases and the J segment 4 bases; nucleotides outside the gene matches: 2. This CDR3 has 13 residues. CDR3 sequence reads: CAWSPGGPDTQYF. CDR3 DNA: TGTGCCTGGAGTCCGGGGGGGCCAGATACGCAGTATTTT.

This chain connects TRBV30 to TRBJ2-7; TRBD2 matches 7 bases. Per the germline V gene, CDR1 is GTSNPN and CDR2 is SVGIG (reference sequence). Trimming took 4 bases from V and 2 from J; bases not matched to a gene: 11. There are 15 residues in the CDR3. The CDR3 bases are TGTGCCTGGACGGGAGGAACAGGTAATACCTACGAGCAGTACTTC. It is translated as CAWTGGTGNTYEQYF.

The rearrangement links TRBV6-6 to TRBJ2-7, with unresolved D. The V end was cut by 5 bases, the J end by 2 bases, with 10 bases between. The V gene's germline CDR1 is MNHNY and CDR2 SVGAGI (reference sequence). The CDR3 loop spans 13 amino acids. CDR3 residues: CASSAVPTYEQYF. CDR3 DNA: TGTGCCAGCAGTGCGGTACCGACCTACGAGCAGTACTTC.

The CDR3 spells CASSEWDRQGQPQHF. CDR3 in DNA: TGTGCCAGCAGTGAATGGGACAGGCAGGGTCAGCCCCAGCATTTT. This chain links TRBV6-1 with TRBJ1-5; 8 positions agree with TRBD1. From germline, CDR1 is MNHNS and CDR2 SASEGT. The V segment lost 2 bases and the J segment 6 bases; nucleotides outside the gene matches: 6. The CDR3 length is 15 residues.

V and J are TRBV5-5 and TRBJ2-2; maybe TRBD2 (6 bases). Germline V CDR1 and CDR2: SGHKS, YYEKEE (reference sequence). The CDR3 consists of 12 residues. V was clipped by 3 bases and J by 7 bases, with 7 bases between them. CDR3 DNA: TGTGCCAGCAGCTGGGAGGTCGGGGAGCTGTTTTTT. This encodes CASSWEVGELFF. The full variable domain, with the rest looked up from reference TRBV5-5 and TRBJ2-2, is DAGVTQSPTHLIKTRGQQVTLRCSPISGHKSVSWYQQVLGQGPQFIFQYYEKEERGRGNFPDRFSARQFPNYSSELNVNALLLGDSALYLCASSWEVGELFFGEGSRLTVL.

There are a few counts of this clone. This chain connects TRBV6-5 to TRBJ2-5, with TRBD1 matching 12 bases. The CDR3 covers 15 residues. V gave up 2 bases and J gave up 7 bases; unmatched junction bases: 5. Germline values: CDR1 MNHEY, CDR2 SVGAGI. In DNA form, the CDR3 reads TGTGCCAGCAGTTACGGGACAGGGGGCTCGGGGACCCAGTACTTC. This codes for CASSYGTGGSGTQYF.

The DNA of the CDR3 is TGTGCCAGCAGCCCAACAGGGGGGGCGTTTGAAAAACTGTTTTTT. This translates into CASSPTGGAFEKLFF. The J gene is TRBJ1-4, the V gene TRBV6-5; 8 bases agree with TRBD1. The CDR3 is 15 amino acids. Trimming at V came to 6 bases and at J to 7 bases, leaving 10 bases not matched to a gene. In germline, CDR1 is MNHEY, CDR2 SVGAGI.

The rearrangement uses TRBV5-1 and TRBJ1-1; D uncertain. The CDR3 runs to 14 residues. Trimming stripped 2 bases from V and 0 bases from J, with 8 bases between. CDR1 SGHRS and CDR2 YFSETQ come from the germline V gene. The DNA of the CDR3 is TGCGCCAGCAGCTTTTCGTCCGTGAACACTGAAGCTTTCTTT. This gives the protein CASSFSSVNTEAFF.